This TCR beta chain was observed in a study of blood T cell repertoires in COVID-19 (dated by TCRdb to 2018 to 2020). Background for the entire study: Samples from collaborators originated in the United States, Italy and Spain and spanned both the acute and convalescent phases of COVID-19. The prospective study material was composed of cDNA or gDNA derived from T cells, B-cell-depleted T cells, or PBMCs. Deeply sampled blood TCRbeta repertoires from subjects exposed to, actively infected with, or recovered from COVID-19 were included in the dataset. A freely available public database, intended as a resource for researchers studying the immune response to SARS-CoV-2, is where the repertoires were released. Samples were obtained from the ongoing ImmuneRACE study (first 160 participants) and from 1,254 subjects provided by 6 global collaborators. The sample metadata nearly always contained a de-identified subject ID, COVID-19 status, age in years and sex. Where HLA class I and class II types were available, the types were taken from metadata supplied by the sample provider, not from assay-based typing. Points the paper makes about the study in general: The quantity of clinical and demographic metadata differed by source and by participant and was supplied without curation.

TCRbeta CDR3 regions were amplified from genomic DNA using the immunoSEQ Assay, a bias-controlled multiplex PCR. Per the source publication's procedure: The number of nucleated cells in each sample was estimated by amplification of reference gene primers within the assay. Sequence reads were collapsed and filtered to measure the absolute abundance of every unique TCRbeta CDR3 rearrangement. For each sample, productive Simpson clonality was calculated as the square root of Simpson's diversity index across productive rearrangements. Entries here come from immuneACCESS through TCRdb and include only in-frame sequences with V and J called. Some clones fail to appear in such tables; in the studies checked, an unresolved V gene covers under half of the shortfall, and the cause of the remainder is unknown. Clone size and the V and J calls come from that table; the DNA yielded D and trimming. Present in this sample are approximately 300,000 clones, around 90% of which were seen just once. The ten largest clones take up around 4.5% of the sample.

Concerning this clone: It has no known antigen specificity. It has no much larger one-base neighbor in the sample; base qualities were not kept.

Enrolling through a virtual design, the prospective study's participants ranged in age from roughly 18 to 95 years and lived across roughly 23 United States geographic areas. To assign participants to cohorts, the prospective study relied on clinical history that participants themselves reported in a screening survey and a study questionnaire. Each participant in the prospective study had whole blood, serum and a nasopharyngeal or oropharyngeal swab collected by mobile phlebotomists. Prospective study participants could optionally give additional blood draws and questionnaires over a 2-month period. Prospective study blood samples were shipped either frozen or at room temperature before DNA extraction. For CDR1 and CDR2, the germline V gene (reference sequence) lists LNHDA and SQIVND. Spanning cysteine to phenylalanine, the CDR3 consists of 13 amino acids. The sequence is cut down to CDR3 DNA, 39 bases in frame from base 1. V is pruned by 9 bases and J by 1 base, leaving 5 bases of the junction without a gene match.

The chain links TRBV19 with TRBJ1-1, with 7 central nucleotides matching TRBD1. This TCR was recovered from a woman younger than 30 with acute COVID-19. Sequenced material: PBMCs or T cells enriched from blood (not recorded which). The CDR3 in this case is CARIDRENTEAFF. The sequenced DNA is TGTGCCAGGATTGACAGGGAGAACACTGAAGCTTTCTTT.